The clone carrying this TCR beta chain has more than one count but fewer than ten. Its specificity is unknown. CDR1 is MNHEY, CDR2 SMNVEV, per germline (reference sequence). V gave up 8 bases and J gave up 3 bases; unmatched junction bases: 5. The CDR3 loop spans 14 amino acids. This sample is part of a study of T-cell memory formation after mild COVID-19. Findings and caveats of the study: There were some responding clones in pre-infection memory, which suggested that cross-reactive memory had joined. Second-wave clones that peaked on day 37 lacked confirmed SARS-CoV-2 specificity. Clones contracting day 15 to 85 were balanced CD4/CD8; later expanders leaned CD4+.

TCRdb processed the 5' RACE reads anew with MiXCR; each CDR3 protein has one entry. The sample carries 190,000 or so distinct CDR3 sequences, about a fifth recorded once. The chain combines TRBV27 with TRBJ2-3, with 10 positions matching TRBD1. The clonotype was recovered from an adult woman who had mild COVID-19 (a few samples of this study predate the infection). Cell type and time point are not known. Sequenced: PBMCs or a T cell subset sorted from them (not recorded which). CDR3 loop: CASGWTGGTDTQYF. DNA for the CDR3: TGTGCCAGCGGTTGGACAGGGGGGACAGATACGCAGTATTTT.